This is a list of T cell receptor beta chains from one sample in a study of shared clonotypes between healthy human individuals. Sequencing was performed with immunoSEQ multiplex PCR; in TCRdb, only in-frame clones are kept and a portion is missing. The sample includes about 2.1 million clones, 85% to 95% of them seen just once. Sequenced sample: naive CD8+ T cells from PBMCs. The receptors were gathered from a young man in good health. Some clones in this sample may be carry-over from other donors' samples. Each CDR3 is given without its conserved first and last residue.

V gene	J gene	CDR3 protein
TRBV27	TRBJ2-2	ASSSTGQVNTGELF
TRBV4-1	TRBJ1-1	ASSQDEGFGTEAF
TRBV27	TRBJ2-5	ASSLTSYQETQY
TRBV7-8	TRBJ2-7	ASSLFQAGKVPNEQY
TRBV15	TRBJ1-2	ATSPPGTAYGYT
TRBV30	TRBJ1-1	AWSFTLRTGGTEAF
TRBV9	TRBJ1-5	ASSASVAENQPQH
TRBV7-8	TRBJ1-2	ASSLADGNNYGYT
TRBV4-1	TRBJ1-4	ASRWGTAKALNEKLF
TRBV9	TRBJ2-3	ASSGRASGIPDTQY
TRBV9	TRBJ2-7	ASSASGGPYEQY
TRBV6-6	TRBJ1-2	ASSYGGADGYT
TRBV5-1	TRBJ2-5	ASSLEGVTQY
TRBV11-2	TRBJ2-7	ASGDQGWVYEQY
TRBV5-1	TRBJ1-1	ASSPGTGVNTEAF
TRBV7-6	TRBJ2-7	ASSLGYSYEQY
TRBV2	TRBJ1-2	ASSERGLPHGYT
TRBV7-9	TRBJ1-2	ASSIGTAANYGYT
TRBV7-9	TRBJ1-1	ASSARTANTEAF
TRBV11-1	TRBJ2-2	ASSLVRTGELF
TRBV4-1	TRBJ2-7	ASSPGPGYEQY
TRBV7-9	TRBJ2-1	ASRDSDWNEQF
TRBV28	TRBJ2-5	ASSLSAMAIQGQETQY
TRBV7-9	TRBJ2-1	ASSSFQGSSYNEQF
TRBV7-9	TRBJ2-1	ASSSRTSGSRSEQF
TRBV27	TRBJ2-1	ASSSPEGQGAYNEQF
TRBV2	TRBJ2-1	ASRLAGAGFNEQF
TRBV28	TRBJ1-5	ASRLYRGYSNQPQH
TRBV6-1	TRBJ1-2	ASSWGGFSYGYT
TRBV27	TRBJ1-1	ASSPLWQGFPTEAF
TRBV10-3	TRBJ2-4	AISEGAAKNIQY
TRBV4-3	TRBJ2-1	ASSQESRDDDHEQF
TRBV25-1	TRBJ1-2	ASGPLGNGYT
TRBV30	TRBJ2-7	AWSVPGGAWVYEQY
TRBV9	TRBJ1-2	ASSEGGGNYGYT
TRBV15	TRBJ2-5	ATSRGGGYQETQY
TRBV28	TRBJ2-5	ASSGTEETQY
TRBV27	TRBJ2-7	ASADGTSYEQY
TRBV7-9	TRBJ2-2	ASSQSNTGELF
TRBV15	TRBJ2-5	ATSSPGTSGSKTQY